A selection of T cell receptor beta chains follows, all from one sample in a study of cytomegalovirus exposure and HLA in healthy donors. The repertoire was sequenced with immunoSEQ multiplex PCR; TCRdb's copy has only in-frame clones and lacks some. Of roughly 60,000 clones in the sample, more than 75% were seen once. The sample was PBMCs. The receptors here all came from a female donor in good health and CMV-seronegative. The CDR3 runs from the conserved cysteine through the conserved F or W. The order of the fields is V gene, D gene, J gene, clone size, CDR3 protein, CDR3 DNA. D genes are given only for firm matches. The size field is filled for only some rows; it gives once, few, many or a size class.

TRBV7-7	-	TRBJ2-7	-	CASSLLAGASYEQYF	TGTGCTAGCAGCTTACTCGCGGGGGCATCATACGAGCAGTACTTC
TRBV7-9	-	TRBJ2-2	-	CASSQTGKRTGELFF	TGTGCCAGCAGCCAAACGGGGAAACGCACCGGGGAGCTGTTTTTT
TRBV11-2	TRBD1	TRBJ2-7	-	CASSSTIADRGYEQYF	TGTGCCAGCAGCTCGACCATCGCGGACAGGGGGTACGAGCAGTACTTC
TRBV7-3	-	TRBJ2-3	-	CASSSGSSTDTQYF	TGTGCCAGCAGCTCAGGTTCTAGCACAGATACGCAGTATTTT
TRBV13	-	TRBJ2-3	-	CASTPPRGSDTQYF	TGTGCCAGCACCCCCCCAAGGGGGTCGGATACGCAGTATTTT
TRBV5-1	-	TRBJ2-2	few	CASSATGSTGELFF	TGCGCCAGCAGCGCCACAGGCAGCACCGGGGAGCTGTTTTTT
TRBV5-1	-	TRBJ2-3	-	CASSLSGFTDTQYF	TGCGCCAGCAGCTTATCAGGTTTCACAGATACGCAGTATTTT
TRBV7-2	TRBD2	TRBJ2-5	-	CASSPAGGQETQYF	TGTGCCAGCAGCCCGGCGGGGGGGCAAGAGACCCAGTACTTC
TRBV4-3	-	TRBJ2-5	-	CASSQESGAPGETQYF	TGCGCCAGCAGCCAAGAATCAGGGGCCCCGGGAGAGACCCAGTACTTC
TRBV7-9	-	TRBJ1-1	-	CASSSIAGRSNTEAFF	TGTGCCAGCAGCTCCATTGCAGGGCGATCGAACACTGAAGCTTTCTTT
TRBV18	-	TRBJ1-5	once	CASSPDSHQPQHF	TGTGCCAGCTCACCGGACAGCCATCAGCCCCAGCATTTT
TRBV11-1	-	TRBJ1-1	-	CASSLRQGEAFF	TGTGCCAGCAGCTTACGTCAGGGTGAAGCTTTCTTT
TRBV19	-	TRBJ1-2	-	CASSIDLSTVGYTF	TGTGCCAGTAGTATAGATCTTTCGACAGTTGGCTACACCTTC
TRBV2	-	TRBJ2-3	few	CASSERRVGEDTQYF	TGTGCCAGCAGTGAACGGCGGGTAGGTGAGGATACGCAGTATTTT
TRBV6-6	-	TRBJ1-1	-	CASSYRQVANTEAFF	TGTGCCAGCAGTTACCGCCAGGTTGCGAACACTGAAGCTTTCTTT
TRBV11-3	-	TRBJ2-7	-	CASSHSTGYEQYF	TGTGCCAGCAGCCACAGTACAGGGTACGAGCAGTACTTC
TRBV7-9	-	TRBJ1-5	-	CASSLGSVISNQPQHF	TGTGCCAGCAGCTTAGGATCGGTCATTAGCAATCAGCCCCAGCATTTT
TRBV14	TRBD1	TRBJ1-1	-	CASSRLTPGQGNTEAFF	TGTGCCAGCAGCCGCCTCACCCCGGGACAGGGGAACACTGAAGCTTTCTTT
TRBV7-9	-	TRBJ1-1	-	CASSLAKAGEAFF	TGTGCCAGCAGCTTAGCGAAGGCAGGGGAAGCTTTCTTT
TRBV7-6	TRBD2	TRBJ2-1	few	CATTGLDRSYNEQFF	TGTGCCACAACCGGACTAGACCGCTCCTACAATGAGCAGTTCTTC
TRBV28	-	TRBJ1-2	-	CASLHRVRGYTF	TGTGCCAGCCTCCACAGGGTTCGGGGCTACACCTTC
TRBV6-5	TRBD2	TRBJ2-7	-	CASNQAGGAEQYF	TGTGCCAGCAACCAAGCGGGGGGGGCCGAGCAGTACTTC
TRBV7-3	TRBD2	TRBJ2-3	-	CASSLGARGRGGQYF	TGTGCCAGCAGCTTGGGGGCCCGGGGGCGGGGGGGGCAGTATTTT
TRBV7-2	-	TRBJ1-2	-	CATSGGNDYGYTF	TGTGCCACGTCGGGTGGCAACGACTATGGCTACACCTTC
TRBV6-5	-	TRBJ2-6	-	CATLTGFGANVLTF	TGTGCCACCCTGACGGGTTTTGGGGCCAACGTCCTGACTTTC
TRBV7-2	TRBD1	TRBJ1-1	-	CASSRDRVTEAFF	TGTGCCAGCAGCCGGGACAGGGTGACTGAAGCTTTCTTT
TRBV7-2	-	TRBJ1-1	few	CASIQRGSGTEAFF	TGTGCCAGCATCCAGAGGGGGTCGGGCACTGAAGCTTTCTTT
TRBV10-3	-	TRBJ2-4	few	CAISERGNIQYF	TGTGCCATCAGTGAAAGGGGAAACATTCAGTACTTC
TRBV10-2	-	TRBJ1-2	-	CAIKVSPRGKYGYTF	TGCGCCATCAAGGTGTCCCCCAGGGGTAAATATGGCTACACCTTC
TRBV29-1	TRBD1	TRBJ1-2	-	CSVRTGSGYTF	TGCAGCGTCCGGACAGGGAGTGGCTACACCTTC
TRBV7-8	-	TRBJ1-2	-	CASSSLAGLDYGYTF	TGTGCCAGCAGCTCGCTAGCGGGGCTGGACTATGGCTACACCTTC
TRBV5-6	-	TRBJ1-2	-	CASSRGGANYGYTF	TGTGCCAGCAGCCGCGGGGGAGCTAACTATGGCTACACCTTC
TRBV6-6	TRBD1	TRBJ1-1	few	CASKTGVGIPEAFF	TGTGCCAGCAAAACAGGGGTTGGTATCCCTGAAGCTTTCTTT